These T cell receptor beta chains were read from a single sample in a study of control samples from healthy donors and cancer patients. Assay: immunoSEQ multiplex PCR; the TCRdb copy retains only in-frame clones and omits some. This sample yields tens of thousands of clones, of which approximately 90% are seen a single time; 0.8% to 1% belongs to the top ten. Sequencing input: PBMCs. Receptor source: a man aged 30 to 39 with colorectal cancer. Each CDR3 is given with its conserved first and last residue. The order of the fields is V gene, D gene, J gene, clone size, CDR3 protein, CDR3 DNA. A D gene is named only where the DNA matches it firmly. Size is stated for part of the rows, as once, few or many counts, or as a class when the clone is expanded.

V gene: TRBV6-1
D gene: NA
J gene: TRBJ1-1
clone size: NA
CDR3 protein: CASSEFKDRPARVAFF
CDR3 DNA: TGTGCCAGCAGTGAATTTAAAGACCGACCGGCTCGGGTAGCTTTCTTT

V gene: TRBV5-4
D gene: TRBD1
J gene: TRBJ1-2
clone size: NA
CDR3 protein: CASSFNTGAGGYTF
CDR3 DNA: TGTGCCAGCAGCTTTAATACAGGGGCGGGTGGCTACACCTTC

V gene: TRBV12-3/TRBV12-4
D gene: NA
J gene: TRBJ1-1
clone size: NA
CDR3 protein: CASWTLGTEAFF
CDR3 DNA: TGTGCCAGCTGGACACTTGGGACTGAAGCTTTCTTT

V gene: TRBV7-2
D gene: TRBD1
J gene: TRBJ2-1
clone size: NA
CDR3 protein: CASSLGQVNEQFF
CDR3 DNA: TGTGCCAGCAGCTTGGGACAGGTGAATGAGCAGTTCTTC

V gene: TRBV9
D gene: TRBD2
J gene: TRBJ2-3
clone size: NA
CDR3 protein: CASSTNQLAGRTDTQYF
CDR3 DNA: TGTGCCAGCAGCACCAACCAACTAGCGGGGCGCACAGATACGCAGTATTTT

V gene: TRBV4-3
D gene: NA
J gene: TRBJ1-1
clone size: NA
CDR3 protein: CASSQGGGEPEAFF
CDR3 DNA: TGCGCCAGCAGCCAAGGGGGCGGGGAACCTGAAGCTTTCTTT

V gene: TRBV7-2
D gene: TRBD2
J gene: TRBJ2-3
clone size: once
CDR3 protein: CASSLAAPGLAGGGTDTQYF
CDR3 DNA: TGTGCCAGCAGCTTAGCGGCCCCGGGACTAGCGGGGGGGGGTACAGATACGCAGTATTTT

V gene: TRBV6-2/TRBV6-3
D gene: NA
J gene: TRBJ1-4
clone size: NA
CDR3 protein: CASSSESVAPNEKLFF
CDR3 DNA: TGTGCCAGCAGTTCGGAGTCCGTGGCGCCTAATGAAAAACTGTTTTTT

V gene: TRBV6-5
D gene: TRBD1
J gene: TRBJ1-2
clone size: NA
CDR3 protein: CASSQGADYGYTF
CDR3 DNA: TGTGCCAGCAGCCAGGGGGCTGACTATGGCTACACCTTC

V gene: TRBV6-2/TRBV6-3
D gene: NA
J gene: TRBJ2-7
clone size: NA
CDR3 protein: CASSGSYEQYF
CDR3 DNA: TGTGCCAGCAGTGGGTCCTACGAGCAGTACTTC

V gene: TRBV5-5
D gene: NA
J gene: TRBJ1-4
clone size: once
CDR3 protein: CASSPGFLNEKLFF
CDR3 DNA: TGTGCCAGCAGTCCAGGGTTTCTCAATGAAAAACTGTTTTTT

V gene: TRBV19
D gene: TRBD2
J gene: TRBJ2-3
clone size: NA
CDR3 protein: CATASTPLLAGAADTQYF
CDR3 DNA: TGTGCCACCGCCTCTACCCCCTTACTAGCGGGGGCGGCAGATACGCAGTATTTT

V gene: TRBV9
D gene: NA
J gene: TRBJ1-6
clone size: NA
CDR3 protein: CASSPQGSSSYNSPLHF
CDR3 DNA: TGTGCCAGCAGCCCTCAGGGTTCGAGCTCCTATAATTCACCCCTCCACTTT

V gene: TRBV19
D gene: NA
J gene: TRBJ1-2
clone size: NA
CDR3 protein: CASSVTGTVKSGYTF
CDR3 DNA: TGTGCCAGTAGCGTCACAGGAACGGTAAAGAGTGGCTACACCTTC

V gene: TRBV5-4
D gene: TRBD2
J gene: TRBJ2-7
clone size: NA
CDR3 protein: CASGVAGDYEQYF
CDR3 DNA: TGTGCCAGCGGGGTAGCGGGGGATTACGAGCAGTACTTC

V gene: TRBV9
D gene: NA
J gene: TRBJ1-2
clone size: once
CDR3 protein: CASSVENSTRGYTF
CDR3 DNA: TGTGCCAGCAGCGTAGAGAATTCAACTAGGGGCTACACCTTC

V gene: TRBV4-3
D gene: NA
J gene: TRBJ2-2
clone size: NA
CDR3 protein: CASSQDTRGSGELFF
CDR3 DNA: TGCGCCAGCAGCCAAGATACCAGGGGTTCCGGGGAGCTGTTTTTT

V gene: TRBV24-1
D gene: TRBD2
J gene: TRBJ2-3
clone size: NA
CDR3 protein: CATSDLLAGTDTQYF
CDR3 DNA: TGTGCCACCAGTGATTTACTAGCGGGTACAGATACGCAGTATTTT

V gene: TRBV19
D gene: NA
J gene: TRBJ1-5
clone size: NA
CDR3 protein: CASSIDLAGASGPQHF
CDR3 DNA: TGTGCCAGTAGTATAGATCTAGCAGGCGCCTCGGGGCCCCAGCATTTT

V gene: TRBV5-4
D gene: NA
J gene: TRBJ2-3
clone size: NA
CDR3 protein: CASSTNLQGDTQYF
CDR3 DNA: TGTGCCAGCAGCACGAATCTACAGGGAGACACGCAGTATTTT

V gene: TRBV5-1
D gene: TRBD1
J gene: TRBJ1-1
clone size: NA
CDR3 protein: CASSNQNAGGEAFF
CDR3 DNA: TGCGCCAGCAGCAACCAGAACGCAGGGGGTGAAGCTTTCTTT

V gene: TRBV7-2
D gene: TRBD1
J gene: TRBJ1-5
clone size: NA
CDR3 protein: CASSLEDRRPQHF
CDR3 DNA: TGTGCCAGCAGCTTAGAGGACAGGCGGCCCCAGCATTTT

V gene: TRBV7-9
D gene: NA
J gene: TRBJ2-7
clone size: NA
CDR3 protein: CASSLEGVSYEQYF
CDR3 DNA: TGTGCCAGCAGCTTAGAAGGGGTTTCCTACGAGCAGTACTTC

V gene: TRBV3-1/TRBV3-2
D gene: NA
J gene: TRBJ1-1
clone size: NA
CDR3 protein: CASSLSPWRGALIGNTEAFF
CDR3 DNA: TGTGCCAGCAGCCTGTCGCCGTGGCGGGGGGCTTTAATTGGTAACACTGAAGCTTTCTTT

V gene: TRBV20-1
D gene: NA
J gene: TRBJ1-5
clone size: once
CDR3 protein: CSASYGNQPQHF
CDR3 DNA: TGCAGTGCTAGTTATGGCAATCAGCCCCAGCATTTT

V gene: TRBV12-5
D gene: TRBD1
J gene: TRBJ1-1
clone size: NA
CDR3 protein: CASGLDTGTGGTMNTEAFF
CDR3 DNA: TGTGCTAGTGGTTTGGATACCGGGACAGGGGGAACCATGAACACTGAAGCTTTCTTT

V gene: TRBV10-2
D gene: TRBD2
J gene: TRBJ2-2
clone size: NA
CDR3 protein: CASSRLADTGELFF
CDR3 DNA: TGCGCCAGCAGCCGACTAGCGGACACCGGGGAGCTGTTTTTT

V gene: TRBV30
D gene: NA
J gene: TRBJ1-4
clone size: NA
CDR3 protein: CAWSVQGNEKLFF
CDR3 DNA: TGTGCCTGGAGTGTACAGGGCAATGAAAAACTGTTTTTT

V gene: TRBV2
D gene: NA
J gene: TRBJ1-2
clone size: once
CDR3 protein: CASSATAGTYGYTF
CDR3 DNA: TGTGCCAGCAGCGCGACTGCAGGGACCTATGGCTACACCTTC

V gene: TRBV29-1
D gene: NA
J gene: TRBJ1-4
clone size: NA
CDR3 protein: CSVGGPANEKLFF
CDR3 DNA: TGCAGCGTTGGGGGACCGGCTAATGAAAAACTGTTTTTT

V gene: TRBV19
D gene: NA
J gene: TRBJ2-2
clone size: NA
CDR3 protein: CASSIVVGGELFF
CDR3 DNA: TGTGCCAGTAGTATAGTAGTGGGTGGGGAGCTGTTTTTT